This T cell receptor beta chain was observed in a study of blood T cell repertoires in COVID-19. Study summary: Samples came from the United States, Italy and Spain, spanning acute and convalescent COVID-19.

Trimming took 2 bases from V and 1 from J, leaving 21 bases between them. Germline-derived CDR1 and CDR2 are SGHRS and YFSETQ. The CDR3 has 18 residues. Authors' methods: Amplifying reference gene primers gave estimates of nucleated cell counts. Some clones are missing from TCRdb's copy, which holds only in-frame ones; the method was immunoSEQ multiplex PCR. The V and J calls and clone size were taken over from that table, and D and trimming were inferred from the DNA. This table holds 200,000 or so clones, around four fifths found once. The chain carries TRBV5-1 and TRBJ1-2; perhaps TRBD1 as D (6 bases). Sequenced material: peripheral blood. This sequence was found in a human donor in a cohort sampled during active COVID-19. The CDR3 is CASSLNFGQTSFNYGYTF. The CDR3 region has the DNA TGCGCCAGCAGCTTAAATTTCGGACAGACCTCTTTTAACTATGGCTACACCTTC.